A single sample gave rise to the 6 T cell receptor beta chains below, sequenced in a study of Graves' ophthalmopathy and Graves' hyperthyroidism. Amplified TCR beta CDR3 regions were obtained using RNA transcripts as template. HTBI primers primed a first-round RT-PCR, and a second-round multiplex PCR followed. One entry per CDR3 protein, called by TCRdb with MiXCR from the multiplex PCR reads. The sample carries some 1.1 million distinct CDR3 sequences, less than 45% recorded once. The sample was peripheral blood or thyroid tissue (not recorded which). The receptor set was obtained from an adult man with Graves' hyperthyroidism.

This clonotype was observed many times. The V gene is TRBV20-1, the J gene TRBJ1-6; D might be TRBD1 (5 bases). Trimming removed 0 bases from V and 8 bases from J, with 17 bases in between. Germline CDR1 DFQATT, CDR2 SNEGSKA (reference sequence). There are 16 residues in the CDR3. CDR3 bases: TGCAGTGCTAGAGATGCGGTGGGGGTGGCTCATTCACCCCTCCACTTT. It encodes CSARDAVGVAHSPLHF.

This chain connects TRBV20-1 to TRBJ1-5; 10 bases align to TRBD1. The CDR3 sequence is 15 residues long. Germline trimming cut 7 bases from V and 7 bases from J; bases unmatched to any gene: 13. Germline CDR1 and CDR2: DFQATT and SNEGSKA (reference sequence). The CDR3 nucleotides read TGCAGTGTAAGTAGAGGGACAGGGGTACACCAGCCCCAGCATTTT. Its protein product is CSVSRGTGVHQPQHF.

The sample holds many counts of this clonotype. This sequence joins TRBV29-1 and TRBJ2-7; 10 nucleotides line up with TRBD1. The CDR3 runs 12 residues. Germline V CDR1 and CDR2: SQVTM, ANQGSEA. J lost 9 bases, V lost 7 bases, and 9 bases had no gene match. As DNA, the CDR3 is TGCAGCGCCCGGACAGGGGGTGGCGCGCAGTACTTC. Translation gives CSARTGGGAQYF.

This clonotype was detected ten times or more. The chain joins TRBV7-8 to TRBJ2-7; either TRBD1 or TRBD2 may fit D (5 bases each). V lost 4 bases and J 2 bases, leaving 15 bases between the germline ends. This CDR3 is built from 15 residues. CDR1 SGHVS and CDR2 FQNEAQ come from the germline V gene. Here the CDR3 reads CASSSFRDRTYEQYF. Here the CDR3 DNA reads TGTGCCAGCAGCTCCTTCCGGGACCGAACCTACGAGCAGTACTTC.

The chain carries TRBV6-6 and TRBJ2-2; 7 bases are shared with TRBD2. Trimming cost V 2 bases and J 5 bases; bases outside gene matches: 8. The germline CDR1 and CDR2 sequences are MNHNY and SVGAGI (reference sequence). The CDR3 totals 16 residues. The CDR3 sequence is CASSYPFSGKTGELFF. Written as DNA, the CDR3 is TGTGCCAGCAGTTACCCCTTCAGCGGGAAGACCGGGGAGCTGTTTTTT.

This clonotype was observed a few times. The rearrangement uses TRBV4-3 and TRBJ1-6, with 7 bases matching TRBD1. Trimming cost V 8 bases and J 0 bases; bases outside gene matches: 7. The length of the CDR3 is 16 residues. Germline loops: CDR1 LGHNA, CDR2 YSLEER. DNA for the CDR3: TGCGCCAGCCGTCAGGGGGTTAGCTCCTATAATTCACCCCTCCACTTT. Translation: CASRQGVSSYNSPLHF.